Sequencing of this T cell receptor beta chain was carried out in a study of blood T cell repertoires in COVID-19. The data were produced by immunoSEQ multiplex PCR, yet TCRdb's version contains in-frame clones alone and is incomplete. The data contain about 230,000 clones, 83% of them seen just once; the ten biggest clones take up over 1%. This CDR3 has 15 amino acids. With 5 bases clipped from V and 11 bases from J, the junction kept 14 bases outside the gene matches. CDR1 is MNHEY and CDR2 is SVGEGT in the germline V gene. This receptor was taken from a woman in her thirties with COVID-19, enrolled during active disease. The source material was peripheral blood. This rearrangement joins TRBV6-2 or TRBV6-3 to TRBJ1-5, with 8 bases aligning to TRBD1. In DNA, the CDR3 is TGTGCCAGCAGTGATCGGACAGGGCAGGGGATGGCCCAGCATTTT. This encodes CASSDRTGQGMAQHF.